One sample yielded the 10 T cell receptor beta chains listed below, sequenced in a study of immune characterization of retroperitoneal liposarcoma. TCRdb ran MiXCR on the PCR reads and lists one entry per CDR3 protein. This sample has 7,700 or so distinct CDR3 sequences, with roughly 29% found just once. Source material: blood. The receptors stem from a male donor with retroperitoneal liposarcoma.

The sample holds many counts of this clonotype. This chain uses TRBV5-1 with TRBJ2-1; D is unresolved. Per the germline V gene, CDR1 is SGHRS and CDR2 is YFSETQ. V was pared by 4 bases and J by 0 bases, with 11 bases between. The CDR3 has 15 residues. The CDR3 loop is CASSKTPSSYNEQFF. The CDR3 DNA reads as TGCGCCAGCAGCAAGACACCCAGCTCCTACAATGAGCAGTTCTTC.

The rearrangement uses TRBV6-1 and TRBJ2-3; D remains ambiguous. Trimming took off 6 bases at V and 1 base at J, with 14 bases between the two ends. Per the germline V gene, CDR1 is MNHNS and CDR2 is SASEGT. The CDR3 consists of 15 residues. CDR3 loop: CASSSIGSGTDTQYF. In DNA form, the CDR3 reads TGTGCCAGCAGCTCCATTGGGTCCGGCACAGATACGCAGTATTTT.

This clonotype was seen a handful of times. CDR3 loop: CASSLLGTGSETQYF. The CDR3 region has the DNA TGTGCCAGCAGCTTATTGGGGACAGGGAGTGAGACCCAGTACTTC. The V gene is TRBV7-2, the J gene TRBJ2-5, with 9 nucleotides matching TRBD1. Germline values: CDR1 SGHTA, CDR2 FQGNSA. This CDR3 contains 15 residues. Trimming cost V 2 bases and J 5 bases; bases outside gene matches: 6.

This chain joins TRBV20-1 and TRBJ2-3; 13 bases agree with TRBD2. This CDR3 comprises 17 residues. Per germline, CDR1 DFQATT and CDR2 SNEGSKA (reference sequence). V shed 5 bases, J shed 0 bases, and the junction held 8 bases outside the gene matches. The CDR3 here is CSAAPGTSGASTDTQYF. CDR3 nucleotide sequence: TGCAGTGCTGCCCCCGGGACTAGCGGGGCTAGCACAGATACGCAGTATTTT.

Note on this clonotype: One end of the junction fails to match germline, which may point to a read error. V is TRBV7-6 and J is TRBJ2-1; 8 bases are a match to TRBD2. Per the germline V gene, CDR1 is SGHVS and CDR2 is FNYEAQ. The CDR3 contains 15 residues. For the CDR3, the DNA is TGTGCCAGCAGTCCGGGACTAGATGCGAGGCATGAGCAGTTATTC. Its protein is CASSPGLDARHEQLF.

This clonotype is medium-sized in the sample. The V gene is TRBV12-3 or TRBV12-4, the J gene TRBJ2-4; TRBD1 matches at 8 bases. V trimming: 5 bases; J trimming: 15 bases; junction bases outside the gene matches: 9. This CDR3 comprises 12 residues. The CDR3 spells CASSLTGGPRYF. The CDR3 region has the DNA TGTGCCAGCAGTCTCACAGGGGGACCACGGTACTTC.

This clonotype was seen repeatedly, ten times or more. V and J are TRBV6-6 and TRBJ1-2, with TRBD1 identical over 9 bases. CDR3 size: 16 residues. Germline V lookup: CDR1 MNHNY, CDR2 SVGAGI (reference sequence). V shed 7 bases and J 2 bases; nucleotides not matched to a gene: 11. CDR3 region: CASKQDRGTRNYGYTF. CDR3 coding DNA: TGTGCCAGCAAACAGGACAGGGGCACCAGAAACTATGGCTACACCTTC.

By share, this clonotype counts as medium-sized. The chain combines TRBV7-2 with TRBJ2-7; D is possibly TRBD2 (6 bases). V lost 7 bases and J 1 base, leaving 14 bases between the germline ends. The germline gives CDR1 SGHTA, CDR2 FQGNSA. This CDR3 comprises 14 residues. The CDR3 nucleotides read TGTGCCAGCACCCCGGGCGGGGCGTCCTACGAGCAGTACTTC. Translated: CASTPGGASYEQYF. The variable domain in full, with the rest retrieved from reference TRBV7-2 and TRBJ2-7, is GAGVSQSPSNKVTEKGKDVELRCDPISGHTALYWYRQSLGQGLEFLIYFQGNSAPDKSGLPSDRFSAERTGGSVSTLTIQRTQQEDSAVYLCASTPGGASYEQYFGPGTRLTVT.

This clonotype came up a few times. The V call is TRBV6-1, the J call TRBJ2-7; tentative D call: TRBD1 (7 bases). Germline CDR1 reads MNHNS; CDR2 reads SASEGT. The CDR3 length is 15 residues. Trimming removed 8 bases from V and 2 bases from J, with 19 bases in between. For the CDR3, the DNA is TGTGCCAGCTTCGAGGCGGGACAGAAGACCTACGAGCAGTACTTC. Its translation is CASFEAGQKTYEQYF.

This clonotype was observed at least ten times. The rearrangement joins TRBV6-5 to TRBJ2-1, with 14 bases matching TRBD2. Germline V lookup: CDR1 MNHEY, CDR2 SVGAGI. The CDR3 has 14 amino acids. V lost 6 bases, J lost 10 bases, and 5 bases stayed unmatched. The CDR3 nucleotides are TGTGCCAGCAGGATGGGACTAGCGGGAGACGAGCAGTTCTTC. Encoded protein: CASRMGLAGDEQFF.